What follows is one T cell receptor beta chain and its context. Its antigen is unknown. Per sample, extraction of total RNA gave at least 5 micrograms in every case. The sample is drawn from a study of blood T cells in healthy people across ages. Study overall: The template switching approach captured approximately one barcoded beta molecule for every two T cells.

Then a second PCR, running about 6 to 11 cycles, was carried out with a sample-barcoded 5' primer and a J-beta primer mix. A single record per CDR3 protein comes from TCRdb applying MiXCR to the 5' RACE reads. Among 580,000 or so distinct CDR3 sequences, about 45% were seen once, and the ten largest hold around 23%. Notes on the study in general: Not knowing donor CMV status may have confounded expanded clonotype changes. A roughly linear age-dependent decrease characterized TCR beta diversity per million T cells.

Germline trimming cut 4 bases from V and 1 base from J; bases unmatched to any gene: 6. Per germline, CDR1 LGHDT and CDR2 YNNKEL (reference sequence). There are 15 residues in the CDR3. This chain links TRBV3-1 with TRBJ1-1, with 7 bases that match TRBD1. The sequence was obtained from a man older than 75 in good health. The specimen sequenced was blood. CDR3 residues: CASSPPGTENTEAFF. As DNA, the CDR3 is TGTGCCAGCAGCCCTCCCGGGACAGAGAACACTGAAGCTTTCTTT. Combining the CDR3 with reference TRBV3-1 and TRBJ1-1 gives the whole variable domain DTAVSQTPKYLVTQMGNDKSIKCEQNLGHDTMYWYKQDSKKFLKIMFSYNNKELIINETVPNRFSPKSPDKAHLNLHINSLELGDSAVYFCASSPPGTENTEAFFGQGTRLTVV.